The rows below give T cell receptor beta chains drawn from one sample of a study of T cell repertoires in ileal Crohn's disease. Generated by immunoSEQ multiplex PCR, the TCRdb table keeps only in-frame clones and is missing some. The sample includes more than 11,000 clones, nearly 90% of them seen just once. The sample taken for sequencing was ileal tissue. These receptors were collected from an adult with Crohn's disease. CDR3s include the opening cysteine and the closing phenylalanine or tryptophan. Fields, in order: clone size, V gene, D gene, J gene, CDR3 protein. A D gene is named only where the DNA matches it firmly. Size values are once, few and many counts, or a class for expanded clones, and some rows have none.

abundance: -; v_gene: TRBV5-1; d_gene: TRBD2; j_gene: TRBJ2-7; CDR3aa: CASSFFGTASGRAYEQYF
abundance: -; v_gene: TRBV18; d_gene: -; j_gene: TRBJ2-7; CDR3aa: CASSPAGNSGEYF
abundance: -; v_gene: TRBV7-9; d_gene: TRBD1; j_gene: TRBJ1-1; CDR3aa: CASSGIDRDTTEAFF
abundance: -; v_gene: TRBV7-2; d_gene: -; j_gene: TRBJ1-6; CDR3aa: CASSLRGSSYNSPLHF
abundance: -; v_gene: TRBV30; d_gene: -; j_gene: TRBJ1-1; CDR3aa: CAWSVTGSTEAFF
abundance: -; v_gene: TRBV6-1; d_gene: TRBD1; j_gene: TRBJ2-5; CDR3aa: CASSQGAGGLGGTQYF
abundance: -; v_gene: TRBV28; d_gene: TRBD2; j_gene: TRBJ2-5; CDR3aa: CASSKPLATREQYF
abundance: -; v_gene: TRBV11-1; d_gene: TRBD1; j_gene: TRBJ1-2; CDR3aa: CASSPRDRGYYGYTF
abundance: -; v_gene: TRBV5-1; d_gene: -; j_gene: TRBJ1-1; CDR3aa: CASSQQGNTEAFF
abundance: -; v_gene: TRBV19; d_gene: -; j_gene: TRBJ2-7; CDR3aa: CASSATSSGNHEQYF
abundance: -; v_gene: TRBV18; d_gene: -; j_gene: TRBJ1-1; CDR3aa: CASSSDMGNTEAFF
abundance: -; v_gene: TRBV19; d_gene: TRBD2; j_gene: TRBJ2-3; CDR3aa: CASSRTSGGADTQYF
abundance: few; v_gene: TRBV29-1; d_gene: TRBD1; j_gene: TRBJ2-7; CDR3aa: CSVQEGGVYEQYF
abundance: -; v_gene: TRBV7-9; d_gene: -; j_gene: TRBJ1-5; CDR3aa: CASSPAGGGNRPQHF
abundance: -; v_gene: TRBV30; d_gene: -; j_gene: TRBJ1-1; CDR3aa: CAWSVLLSNTEAFF
abundance: -; v_gene: TRBV10-1; d_gene: TRBD2; j_gene: TRBJ2-3; CDR3aa: CASSDAVRETSGDTDTQYF
abundance: -; v_gene: TRBV9; d_gene: TRBD1; j_gene: TRBJ2-3; CDR3aa: CASSVEAGGRTDTQYF
abundance: -; v_gene: TRBV9; d_gene: TRBD1; j_gene: TRBJ1-6; CDR3aa: CASSKGQGDNSPLHF
abundance: -; v_gene: TRBV29-1; d_gene: -; j_gene: TRBJ1-3; CDR3aa: CSVDSGGLGNTIYF
abundance: -; v_gene: TRBV4-1; d_gene: -; j_gene: TRBJ1-1; CDR3aa: CASSRSGLLNTEAFF
abundance: few; v_gene: TRBV6-5; d_gene: -; j_gene: TRBJ2-7; CDR3aa: CASSYQNLYEQYF
abundance: few; v_gene: TRBV28; d_gene: TRBD2; j_gene: TRBJ2-2; CDR3aa: CASSRGTSGFGELFF
abundance: few; v_gene: TRBV29-1; d_gene: TRBD1; j_gene: TRBJ2-1; CDR3aa: CSVRTGISSYNEQFF
abundance: -; v_gene: TRBV27; d_gene: TRBD1; j_gene: TRBJ1-1; CDR3aa: CASSLQGAPLAEAFF
abundance: -; v_gene: TRBV30; d_gene: TRBD1; j_gene: TRBJ2-7; CDR3aa: CAWTLGGASYEQYF
abundance: few; v_gene: TRBV29-1; d_gene: TRBD1; j_gene: TRBJ1-3; CDR3aa: CSAGTVSGNTIYF
abundance: -; v_gene: TRBV20-1; d_gene: -; j_gene: TRBJ2-5; CDR3aa: CSASPGETQYF
abundance: -; v_gene: TRBV10-3; d_gene: -; j_gene: TRBJ1-6; CDR3aa: CATSPGAGNNSPLHF
abundance: -; v_gene: TRBV7-9; d_gene: TRBD1; j_gene: TRBJ1-2; CDR3aa: CASSILTGTIGYTF
abundance: -; v_gene: TRBV4-1; d_gene: TRBD1; j_gene: TRBJ2-7; CDR3aa: CASSGQGGSYEQYF
abundance: -; v_gene: TRBV19; d_gene: -; j_gene: TRBJ2-1; CDR3aa: CASSISSLQAYQFF
abundance: -; v_gene: TRBV25-1; d_gene: -; j_gene: TRBJ1-2; CDR3aa: CASSGQGLNGYTF
abundance: once; v_gene: TRBV7-9; d_gene: TRBD2; j_gene: TRBJ2-1; CDR3aa: CASSFWTSGDNEQFF
abundance: few; v_gene: TRBV11-2; d_gene: -; j_gene: TRBJ2-5; CDR3aa: CASSLAYQETQYF
abundance: -; v_gene: TRBV7-9; d_gene: -; j_gene: TRBJ1-1; CDR3aa: CASSFSTAGLGVAEAFF
abundance: -; v_gene: TRBV7-9; d_gene: TRBD1; j_gene: TRBJ2-4; CDR3aa: CASSWTGLAKNIQYF
abundance: -; v_gene: TRBV28; d_gene: TRBD1; j_gene: TRBJ1-2; CDR3aa: CASSPSGTGSHGYTF
abundance: -; v_gene: TRBV6-6; d_gene: -; j_gene: TRBJ1-4; CDR3aa: CASRFPGPNEKLFF
abundance: -; v_gene: TRBV14; d_gene: TRBD2; j_gene: TRBJ2-3; CDR3aa: CASSPLAGVSTDTQYF
abundance: -; v_gene: TRBV6-5; d_gene: TRBD1; j_gene: TRBJ2-7; CDR3aa: CASRLGTAAFYEQYF
abundance: -; v_gene: TRBV6-4; d_gene: TRBD1; j_gene: TRBJ1-1; CDR3aa: CASSPGTGAPPSNTEAFF
abundance: -; v_gene: TRBV29-1; d_gene: TRBD1; j_gene: TRBJ1-2; CDR3aa: CSAQGADYGYTF
abundance: -; v_gene: TRBV9; d_gene: TRBD2; j_gene: TRBJ2-2; CDR3aa: CASSVVHGGGPGELFF
abundance: -; v_gene: TRBV6-6; d_gene: -; j_gene: TRBJ1-3; CDR3aa: CASSYEGYGNTIYF
abundance: -; v_gene: TRBV13; d_gene: TRBD2; j_gene: TRBJ2-7; CDR3aa: CASSSTPGLSYEQYF
abundance: -; v_gene: TRBV29-1; d_gene: -; j_gene: TRBJ2-5; CDR3aa: CSAPLEGAQETQYF
abundance: -; v_gene: TRBV27; d_gene: -; j_gene: TRBJ1-1; CDR3aa: CASSLQGSTEAFF
abundance: -; v_gene: TRBV18; d_gene: TRBD1; j_gene: TRBJ1-1; CDR3aa: CASSGQGFNTEAFF
abundance: -; v_gene: TRBV7-3; d_gene: TRBD2; j_gene: TRBJ2-3; CDR3aa: CASSLNPSGAGTDTQYF
abundance: few; v_gene: TRBV9; d_gene: TRBD1; j_gene: TRBJ2-7; CDR3aa: CASSVEDRGWHEQYF
abundance: -; v_gene: TRBV19; d_gene: -; j_gene: -; CDR3aa: CASSPSPGSSYEQYF
abundance: few; v_gene: TRBV6-1; d_gene: -; j_gene: TRBJ1-3; CDR3aa: CASSGGRVTGNTIYF
abundance: -; v_gene: TRBV7-2; d_gene: TRBD1; j_gene: TRBJ2-7; CDR3aa: CASSSQGERFYEQYF
abundance: -; v_gene: TRBV10-1; d_gene: -; j_gene: TRBJ1-2; CDR3aa: CASSMTRGYGYTF
abundance: once; v_gene: TRBV2; d_gene: TRBD1; j_gene: -; CDR3aa: CASSEATGNQPQYF
abundance: -; v_gene: TRBV5-5; d_gene: TRBD2; j_gene: TRBJ2-2; CDR3aa: CASSVGLAGDGELFF
abundance: -; v_gene: TRBV29-1; d_gene: -; j_gene: TRBJ2-6; CDR3aa: CSVGSTGANVLTF
abundance: -; v_gene: TRBV7-2; d_gene: -; j_gene: TRBJ1-1; CDR3aa: CASKLDLLPGGSEAFF
abundance: -; v_gene: TRBV10-3; d_gene: -; j_gene: TRBJ1-1; CDR3aa: CAIMEPTKNTEAFF